One sample yielded the 30 T cell receptor beta chains listed below, sequenced in a study of cytomegalovirus exposure and HLA in healthy donors. Using immunoSEQ multiplex PCR, the repertoire was profiled, and TCRdb retains in-frame clones only, with some absent. The table has 130,000 to 150,000 clones, 88% seen once; the top ten hold approximately 8%. Sequencing used PBMCs. The source of these receptors is a young woman in good health and CMV-seropositive.

The chain employs TRBV6-1 and TRBJ2-7; TRBD1 agrees at 9 bases. J lost 6 bases, V lost 6 bases, and 9 bases had no gene match. This CDR3 spans 14 amino acids. Germline CDR1 and CDR2: MNHNS and SASEGT. The CDR3 DNA reads TGTGCCAGCAGCGACTTAAACAGGGGGCGCGAGCAGTACTTC. Amino acid sequence: CASSDLNRGREQYF.

In DNA, the CDR3 is TGTGCCAGCAGCTTAGCCAGGGTCCCGGAAGCTTTCTTT. Protein: CASSLARVPEAFF. The V gene is TRBV7-9, the J gene TRBJ1-1; tentatively, D is TRBD1 (5 bases). V was pared by 0 bases and J by 8 bases, with 10 bases between. The CDR3 runs to 13 residues. In germline, CDR1 is SEHNR, CDR2 FQNEAQ (reference sequence). Variable domain in full (rest from reference TRBV7-9 and TRBJ1-1): DTGVSQNPRHKITKRGQNVTFRCDPISEHNRLYWYRQTLGQGPEFLTYFQNEAQLEKSRLLSDRFSAERPKGSFSTLEIQRTEQGDSAMYLCASSLARVPEAFFGQGTRLTVV.

The rearrangement uses TRBV27 and TRBJ2-7; 11 nucleotides align to TRBD1. Germline V gives CDR1 MNHEY, CDR2 SMNVEV (reference sequence). This CDR3 is 14 amino acids long. V dropped 6 bases and J dropped 1; count of bases not matched to a gene: 2. The CDR3 protein is CASRGTGGSYEQYF. The CDR3 bases are TGTGCCAGCAGAGGGACAGGGGGTTCCTACGAGCAGTACTTC.

This clone has only one observation. The rearrangement uses TRBV21-1 and TRBJ2-7; the table calls TRBD2, which could not be checked here. TRBV21-1 is designated a pseudogene. This CDR3 has 16 amino acids. CDR3 residues: CASSKVRLAGVYEQYF. The DNA of the CDR3 is TGTGCCAGCAGCAAAGTGCGACTAGCGGGAGTCTACGAGCAGTACTTC.

The chain combines TRBV5-4 with TRBJ1-4; D may be TRBD1 (6 bases). Germline-derived CDR1 and CDR2 are SGHNT and YYREEE (reference sequence). V lost 4 bases, J lost 3 bases, and 16 bases lay in between. This CDR3 has 16 residues. The CDR3 nucleotides read TGTGCCAGCAGCGACTACAAGGGGGATTCTAATGAAAAACTGTTTTTT. Translating it yields CASSDYKGDSNEKLFF.

This sequence joins TRBV10-3 and TRBJ2-7, with D possibly being TRBD2 (6 bases). The V gene lost 0 bases and the J gene lost 2 bases, with 11 bases spanning the gap. The length of the CDR3 is 15 residues. Germline values: CDR1 ENHRY, CDR2 SYGVKD. The CDR3 nucleotides read TGTGCCATCAGTGAGTCCCGTCCTAGCGCCTACGAGCAGTACTTC. This encodes CAISESRPSAYEQYF.

This chain connects TRBV7-2 to TRBJ2-1, with D tentatively TRBD2 (6 bases). Trimming removed 3 bases at V and 7 bases at J, with 10 bases between. There are 13 residues in the CDR3. CDR1 is SGHTA, CDR2 FQGNSA, per germline. As DNA, the CDR3 is TGTGCCAGCAGCTTCAGGACTACAAATGAGCAGTTCTTC. Protein product: CASSFRTTNEQFF.

V and J are TRBV7-3 and TRBJ2-2; D is possibly TRBD1 (5 bases). With 5 bases removed from V and 0 bases from J, the gap between germline ends came to 28 bases. In germline, CDR1 is SGHTA, CDR2 FQGTGA. CDR3 length: 21 residues. CDR3 coding DNA: TGTGCCAGCAGCGTAAAGGGGAATTATGGGCCACAGGAACCGAACACCGGGGAGCTGTTTTTT. Translating gives CASSVKGNYGPQEPNTGELFF.

The CDR3 here is CASSLGWREGANEQFF. CDR3 in DNA: TGCGCCAGCAGCTTGGGATGGCGGGAGGGAGCCAATGAGCAGTTCTTC. This sequence joins TRBV5-1 and TRBJ2-1; 9 nucleotides line up with TRBD2. V shed 0 bases, J shed 6 bases, and the junction held 7 bases outside the gene matches. Germline CDR1 SGHRS, CDR2 YFSETQ. The CDR3 covers 16 residues.

The DNA of the CDR3 is TGCAGCGCTCCCGCTAGCGGAAGCACAGATACGCAGTATTTT. Translation: CSAPASGSTDTQYF. This chain links TRBV29-1 with TRBJ2-3; TRBD2 matches 7 bases. Germline V CDR1 and CDR2: SQVTM, ANQGSEA. Germline trimming cut 7 bases from V and 0 bases from J; bases unmatched to any gene: 7. This CDR3 spans 14 amino acids.

The rearrangement links TRBV18 to TRBJ1-5, with 9 bases identical to TRBD1. Germline values: CDR1 KGHSH, CDR2 LQKENI. The CDR3 is 13 residues long. Trimming took 6 bases from V and 8 from J; bases not matched to a gene: 5. Here the CDR3 reads CASSQRTGEPQHF. In nucleotides, the CDR3 is TGTGCCAGCTCCCAGAGGACAGGGGAGCCCCAGCATTTT.

There are a few counts of this clone. The rearrangement uses TRBV29-1 and TRBJ1-1, with D maybe TRBD1 (5 bases). Between the trimmed V and J ends, which lost 3 bases and 5 bases, there was a span of 10 bases. Germline assignment: CDR1 SQVTM and CDR2 ANQGSEA. The length of the CDR3 is 12 residues. The CDR3 reads CSVDRESTEAFF. The CDR3 DNA reads as TGCAGCGTTGACAGGGAATCGACTGAAGCTTTCTTT.

The chain has TRBV28 and TRBJ2-5; 7 bases are shared with TRBD1. Germline V CDR1 and CDR2: MDHEN, SYDVKM. CDR3 length: 13 residues. V dropped 5 bases and J dropped 2; count of bases not matched to a gene: 2. Here the CDR3 DNA reads TGTGCCAGCAGTATGGGACAGCAAGAGACCCAGTACTTC. The encoded protein is CASSMGQQETQYF.

The gene calls are TRBV27 and TRBJ1-2; weak D call: TRBD1 (6 bases). Looked up from germline, CDR1 is MNHEY and CDR2 is SMNVEV (reference sequence). There are 14 residues in the CDR3. V lost 3 bases and J 8 bases, leaving 16 bases between the germline ends. CDR3 protein: CASSLGFAQGGYTF. The CDR3 region has the DNA TGTGCCAGCAGTTTGGGGTTCGCGCAGGGGGGCTACACCTTC.

The J gene is TRBJ2-7, the V gene TRBV29-1, with 9 bases aligning to TRBD1. V lost 4 bases and J lost 5; bases outside the gene matches: 0. This CDR3 comprises 11 residues. Germline V gene sequence: CDR1 SQVTM, CDR2 ANQGSEA. The CDR3 DNA sequence: TGCAGCGTTGGGGACAGGGACGAGCAGTACTTC. Protein sequence: CSVGDRDEQYF.

The V call is TRBV6-1, the J call TRBJ2-7, with TRBD1 identical over 8 bases. This CDR3 is built from 13 residues. V gave up 8 bases and J gave up 5 bases; unmatched junction bases: 8. Germline CDR1 is MNHNS and CDR2 is SASEGT. The CDR3 sequence is CASGAGGWDEQYF. Written as DNA, the CDR3 is TGTGCCAGCGGAGCAGGGGGCTGGGACGAGCAGTACTTC.

V gene TRBV7-9 combines with J gene TRBJ2-3; no clear D. This CDR3 region has 11 residues. Germline V gene lookup returns CDR1 SEHNR and CDR2 FQNEAQ (reference sequence). Between the trimmed V and J ends, which lost 7 bases and 4 bases, there was a span of 6 bases. The CDR3 here is CASTFADTQYF. The CDR3 DNA reads as TGTGCCAGCACCTTCGCAGATACGCAGTATTTT. Variable domain in full (rest from reference TRBV7-9 and TRBJ2-3): DTGVSQNPRHKITKRGQNVTFRCDPISEHNRLYWYRQTLGQGPEFLTYFQNEAQLEKSRLLSDRFSAERPKGSFSTLEIQRTEQGDSAMYLCASTFADTQYFGPGTRLTVL.

The chain recombines TRBV29-1 with TRBJ1-2; tentatively, D is TRBD1 (5 bases). The CDR3 is made up of 13 amino acids. Trimming stripped 2 bases from V and 4 bases from J, with 11 bases between. Per germline, CDR1 SQVTM and CDR2 ANQGSEA. CDR3 in DNA: TGCAGCGTTGAACAGGGTGTCGGCTATGGCTACACCTTC. As protein: CSVEQGVGYGYTF.

This chain joins TRBV5-5 and TRBJ1-2; 7 positions agree with TRBD1. Germline loops: CDR1 SGHKS, CDR2 YYEKEE (reference sequence). This CDR3 contains 15 residues. J gave up 2 bases and V 2 bases, and 6 bases lay outside the gene matches. The CDR3, as DNA: TGTGCCAGCAGCTTCAACAGGGGAGAAAACTATGGCTACACCTTC. It specifies CASSFNRGENYGYTF.

This chain joins TRBV27 and TRBJ2-2, with D unresolved. V was pared by 6 bases and J by 0 bases, with 8 bases between. CDR1 is MNHEY and CDR2 is SMNVEV in the germline V gene (reference sequence). This CDR3 spans 14 amino acids. The CDR3, as DNA: TGTGCCAGCAGGGTACTGGCGAACACCGGGGAGCTGTTTTTT. It encodes CASRVLANTGELFF.

This clone has just a few counts. The genes are TRBV6-5 and TRBJ1-2, with D possibly TRBD1 on 5 matching bases. The CDR3 length is 13 residues. Germline V lookup: CDR1 MNHEY, CDR2 SVGAGI. The V end lost 5 bases, the J end lost 4 bases, and 11 bases lay between the germline ends. The CDR3 reads CASSPDTIYGYTF. CDR3 DNA sequence: TGTGCCAGCAGTCCGGACACGATCTATGGCTACACCTTC.

This clone was seen many times. The chain joins TRBV27 to TRBJ2-3; 10 nucleotides match TRBD2. The CDR3 loop spans 17 amino acids. V lost 3 bases and J lost 0; bases outside the gene matches: 6. The V gene's germline CDR1 is MNHEY and CDR2 SMNVEV (reference sequence). This CDR3 reads CASSFSGLAASTDTQYF. CDR3 nucleotides: TGTGCCAGCAGTTTTTCAGGACTAGCGGCTAGCACAGATACGCAGTATTTT.

The V gene is TRBV28, the J gene TRBJ2-7; 9 nucleotides align to TRBD1. Germline CDR1 MDHEN, CDR2 SYDVKM. This CDR3 comprises 15 residues. V was clipped by 3 bases and J by 3 bases; unmatched bases: 6. The CDR3 here is CASSFRDRDRYEQYF. The DNA for the CDR3 is TGTGCCAGCAGTTTCCGGGACAGGGATCGCTACGAGCAGTACTTC.

This chain uses TRBV9 with TRBJ1-3, with D possibly matching TRBD1 (6 bases). V lost 3 bases to trimming and J lost 1 base, with 14 bases between them. Germline V gene sequence: CDR1 SGDLS, CDR2 YYNGEE. This CDR3 spans 16 amino acids. The CDR3 DNA follows: TGTGCCAGCAGCGCTAGAAATAGGGGGTCTGGAAACACCATATATTTT. Translation: CASSARNRGSGNTIYF.

The chain has TRBV19 and TRBJ1-1; perhaps TRBD1 as D (5 bases). Per germline, CDR1 LNHDA and CDR2 SQIVND (reference sequence). Deletions cut 5 bases from V and 0 bases from J, with 13 bases between. This CDR3 spans 15 amino acids. The CDR3 loop reads CASSPGAGMNTEAFF. The CDR3 nucleotides read TGTGCCAGTAGTCCTGGGGCAGGGATGAACACTGAAGCTTTCTTT.

V and J are TRBV5-1 and TRBJ1-1; D gene ambiguous. Trimming stripped 2 bases from V and 1 base from J, with 9 bases between. Germline CDR1 and CDR2: SGHRS and YFSETQ. The CDR3 totals 14 residues. This CDR3 is CASSFGLPNTEAFF. DNA for the CDR3: TGCGCCAGCAGCTTCGGACTGCCGAACACTGAAGCTTTCTTT. Using reference TRBV5-1 and TRBJ1-1 for the parts outside the CDR3, the full variable domain is KAGVTQTPRYLIKTRGQQVTLSCSPISGHRSVSWYQQTPGQGLQFLFEYFSETQRNKGNFPGRFSGRQFSNSRSEMNVSTLELGDSALYLCASSFGLPNTEAFFGQGTRLTVV.

This rearrangement joins TRBV11-1 to TRBJ2-7; 9 positions agree with TRBD1. V shed 1 base, J shed 6 bases, and the junction held 7 bases outside the gene matches. Germline V gene sequence: CDR1 SGHAT, CDR2 FQDESV (reference sequence). This CDR3 comprises 15 residues. The CDR3, as DNA: TGTGCCAGCAGCTTAGGAGGGACAGGGACCACCGAGCAGTACTTC. Translation: CASSLGGTGTTEQYF.

The chain combines TRBV5-1 with TRBJ2-1; D might be TRBD2 (5 bases). The CDR3 consists of 16 residues. The ends were cut back, 0 bases at V and 3 bases at J, with 13 bases in the middle. Germline V gene lookup returns CDR1 SGHRS and CDR2 YFSETQ. CDR3 DNA: TGCGCCAGCAGCTTGGACGGGCTAGCTGGCTACAATGAGCAGTTCTTC. Translation: CASSLDGLAGYNEQFF.

V gene TRBV18 combines with J gene TRBJ1-6, with D tentatively TRBD1 (5 bases). The V gene lost 2 bases and the J gene lost 6 bases, with 11 bases spanning the gap. The V gene's germline CDR1 is KGHSH and CDR2 LQKENI. The length of the CDR3 is 15 residues. As DNA, the CDR3 is TGTGCCAGCTCACCATCTTCAGGGTCTAATTCACCCCTCCACTTT. It yields the protein CASSPSSGSNSPLHF.

With regard to this clone: Relative to the germline gene, one junction end is altered; a read error may explain this. The rearrangement uses TRBV7-7 and TRBJ2-7, with D tentatively TRBD2 (5 bases). The germline gives CDR1 SSHAT, CDR2 FNYEAQ (reference sequence). This CDR3 is built from 15 residues. The CDR3 is CASSFVLAETYEQYF. In nucleotides, the CDR3 is TGTGCTAGCAGCTTCGTGCTAGCAGAAACCTACGAGCAGTACTTC.